The clone carrying this T cell receptor (beta chain) has a single count. This sample stems from a study of blood T cell repertoires in COVID-19. Study overall: Samples taken during acute and convalescent COVID-19 were collected in the United States, Italy and Spain. The analysed material was cDNA or gDNA that came from T cells, B-cell-depleted T cells, or PBMCs.

Original methodology: Counts of nucleated cells, estimated from reference gene primer amplification, were obtained. Generated by immunoSEQ multiplex PCR, the TCRdb table keeps only in-frame clones and is missing some. V and J calls plus clone size are reproduced from that table; the DNA served to infer D and trimming. The data hold 150,000 to 200,000 clones, with 80% to 90% observed a single time. Germline assignment: CDR1 LNHDA and CDR2 SQIVND (reference sequence). The V segment lost 7 bases and the J segment 5 bases; nucleotides outside the gene matches: 12. The CDR3 runs 17 residues. The sequenced sample was peripheral blood. This clonotype originated in a human donor with active or convalescent COVID-19. The donor label of this sample is uncertain. This sequence joins TRBV19 and TRBJ2-2; 11 bases map to TRBD2. The CDR3: CASNERALAGGTGELFF. CDR3 nucleotide sequence: TGTGCCAGTAACGAGCGTGCGCTAGCGGGAGGTACCGGGGAGCTGTTTTTT. Together with reference TRBV19 and TRBJ2-2, the CDR3 gives the full variable domain: DGGITQSPKYLFRKEGQNVTLSCEQNLNHDAMYWYRQDPGQGLRLIYYSQIVNDFQKGDIAEGYSVSREKKESFPLTVTSAQKNPTAFYLCASNERALAGGTGELFFGEGSRLTVL.